The clone carrying this T cell receptor (beta chain) appeared a few times. PCR amplification relied on 60 Vbeta primers (plus 13 Jbeta primers). The table came from immunoSEQ multiplex PCR; TCRdb's copy has only in-frame clones and leaves some out. This repertoire shows 78,000 or so clones, around 62% found once; its top ten account for under 4.5%. The entry originates in a study of cytomegalovirus exposure and HLA in healthy donors. Overall study: An earlier analysis found around 120 million unique TCR beta sequences from about 190 million T cells.

The V gene lost 3 bases and the J gene lost 5 bases, with 13 bases spanning the gap. The CDR3 runs to 15 residues. Germline lookup yields CDR1 LGHNA and CDR2 YSLEER. The sequenced sample was PBMCs. The J gene is TRBJ1-4, the V gene TRBV4-3, with TRBD1 as a possible D gene (6 bases). The source is a male donor in good health and CMV-seropositive. The CDR3 coding sequence is TGCGCCAGCAGCCAGAACCCCCAGGGGAATGAAAAACTGTTTTTT. It encodes CASSQNPQGNEKLFF.